Listed below are T cell receptor beta chains from one sample, sequenced in a study of blood T cell repertoires in COVID-19. Generated by immunoSEQ multiplex PCR, the TCRdb table keeps only in-frame clones and is missing some. The sample has about 62,000 clones, 80% to 90% seen once. The sample was peripheral blood. The receptors shown here come from a human donor in a cohort sampled during active COVID-19. Both conserved end residues are part of each CDR3. D genes are given only for firm matches. Size values are once, few and many counts, or a class for expanded clones, and some rows have none.

CDR3 protein: CASSPRGKEGLSGYTF
CDR3 DNA: TGTGCCAGCAGCCCGAGAGGCAAAGAGGGTTTAAGCGGCTACACCTTC
clone size: NA
V gene: TRBV7-8
J gene: TRBJ1-2
D gene: NA

CDR3 protein: CSVGAKGGNQPQHF
CDR3 DNA: TGCAGCGTTGGAGCAAAGGGGGGCAATCAGCCCCAGCATTTT
clone size: few
V gene: TRBV29-1
J gene: TRBJ1-5
D gene: NA

CDR3 protein: CASSLRGTGYEQYF
CDR3 DNA: TGTGCCAGCAGCTTACGAGGGACAGGGTACGAGCAGTACTTC
clone size: few
V gene: TRBV11-3
J gene: TRBJ2-7
D gene: TRBD1

CDR3 protein: CSASPRTGGYQNTEAFF
CDR3 DNA: TGCAGTGCTAGTCCTAGGACAGGGGGCTACCAGAACACTGAAGCTTTCTTT
clone size: NA
V gene: TRBV20-1
J gene: TRBJ1-1
D gene: TRBD1

CDR3 protein: CASSSFLGQYF
CDR3 DNA: TGTGCCAGCAGCTCATTCCTCGGGCAGTACTTC
clone size: NA
V gene: TRBV5-8
J gene: TRBJ2-7
D gene: NA

CDR3 protein: CASSFVLAGECHF
CDR3 DNA: TGTGCCAGCAGTTTCGTTCTCGCAGGGGAGTGTCACTTT
clone size: NA
V gene: TRBV28
J gene: TRBJ1-6
D gene: NA

CDR3 protein: CASSEQGAQAFF
CDR3 DNA: TGTGCCAGCAGTGAACAGGGGGCGCAAGCTTTCTTT
clone size: NA
V gene: TRBV2
J gene: TRBJ1-1
D gene: TRBD1

CDR3 protein: CAWSVGGYTDTQYF
CDR3 DNA: TGTGCCTGGAGTGTTGGCGGGTACACAGATACGCAGTATTTT
clone size: NA
V gene: TRBV30
J gene: TRBJ2-3
D gene: NA

CDR3 protein: CASSPRQGLSSPLHF
CDR3 DNA: TGCGCCAGCAGCCCCAGACAAGGCCTTTCGTCACCCCTCCACTTT
clone size: NA
V gene: TRBV5-1
J gene: TRBJ1-6
D gene: NA

CDR3 protein: CASSPGGRTEAFF
CDR3 DNA: TGTGCCAGCAGTCCCGGGGGGCGTACTGAAGCTTTCTTT
clone size: NA
V gene: TRBV12-3/TRBV12-4
J gene: TRBJ1-1
D gene: NA

CDR3 protein: CASSTAFWTGRGDGYTF
CDR3 DNA: TGCGCCAGCAGCACAGCCTTCTGGACGGGGAGAGGAGATGGCTACACCTTC
clone size: NA
V gene: TRBV5-1
J gene: TRBJ1-2
D gene: NA

CDR3 protein: CASSLETGGLGQPQHF
CDR3 DNA: TGTGCCAGCAGCTTGGAGACAGGGGGCTTGGGTCAGCCCCAGCATTTT
clone size: NA
V gene: TRBV7-8
J gene: TRBJ1-5
D gene: TRBD1

CDR3 protein: CASSLLGTSGNEQFF
CDR3 DNA: TGCGCCAGCAGCCTACTGGGGACTAGCGGCAATGAGCAGTTCTTC
clone size: NA
V gene: TRBV5-1
J gene: TRBJ2-1
D gene: TRBD2

CDR3 protein: CASSSIAGGNEQFF
CDR3 DNA: TGCGCCAGCAGCTCAATAGCGGGAGGCAATGAGCAGTTCTTC
clone size: NA
V gene: TRBV5-1
J gene: TRBJ2-1
D gene: TRBD2

CDR3 protein: CAISSRLDYNEQFF
CDR3 DNA: TGTGCCATCAGCTCCAGACTAGACTACAATGAGCAGTTCTTC
clone size: NA
V gene: TRBV10-3
J gene: TRBJ2-1
D gene: NA

CDR3 protein: CASSHLRDSGPDTEAFF
CDR3 DNA: TGTGCCAGCAGCCACCTACGGGACAGCGGCCCGGACACTGAAGCTTTCTTT
clone size: NA
V gene: TRBV3-1/TRBV3-2
J gene: TRBJ1-1
D gene: TRBD1

CDR3 protein: CASSLLANTGELFF
CDR3 DNA: TGTGCCAGCAGCTTATTGGCAAACACCGGGGAGCTGTTTTTT
clone size: NA
V gene: TRBV7-9
J gene: TRBJ2-2
D gene: NA

CDR3 protein: CASRKGQNMNTEAFF
CDR3 DNA: TGTGCCAGCAGGAAGGGACAGAACATGAACACTGAAGCTTTCTTT
clone size: NA
V gene: TRBV27
J gene: TRBJ1-1
D gene: TRBD1

CDR3 protein: CASSLGATGDGEQYF
CDR3 DNA: TGCGCCAGCAGTTTAGGGGCTACAGGAGATGGCGAGCAGTACTTC
clone size: NA
V gene: TRBV5-1
J gene: TRBJ2-7
D gene: NA

CDR3 protein: CASSPIQGADEKLFF
CDR3 DNA: TGTGCCAGCTCACCGATACAGGGGGCGGATGAAAAACTGTTTTTT
clone size: NA
V gene: TRBV18
J gene: TRBJ1-4
D gene: TRBD1

CDR3 protein: CASSERSARGNYGYTF
CDR3 DNA: TGCGCCAGCAGTGAGAGGTCAGCTAGGGGTAACTATGGCTACACCTTC
clone size: NA
V gene: TRBV10-1
J gene: TRBJ1-2
D gene: NA

CDR3 protein: CATSNLEDYEQYF
CDR3 DNA: TGTGCCACCAGCAATTTGGAGGACTACGAGCAGTACTTC
clone size: NA
V gene: TRBV15
J gene: TRBJ2-7
D gene: NA